Described below is a single T cell receptor beta chain sequence and its context. This clonotype was detected only a few times. Its antigen remains unidentified. Base qualities are not provided; no much larger clone lies one nucleotide away. The data were taken from a study of T-cell memory formation after mild COVID-19 (dated by TCRdb to the early 2020s). Regarding the study in general: TCR sequence clusters from the two donors were largely donor specific. In a couple of donors, T-cell clones that expanded and contracted after mild COVID-19 were followed by sequencing TCRalpha and TCRbeta repertoires longitudinally. The cohort comprised two young, previously healthy adult volunteers, one female and one male. Broad study findings and their caveats: Contracting CD4+ clones appeared mostly in the CM and EM memory subsets, whereas CD8+ clones were enriched in EMRA. From day 15 to 85, contracting clones showed balanced CD4/CD8 phenotypes, whereas a second wave of clones that expanded from day 15 to 37 leaned towards CD4+. Some responding clones were detected in pre-infection memory, which suggested that pre-existing cross-reactive memory T cells had joined the SARS-CoV-2 response. SARS-CoV-2 specificity was not confirmed for the second-wave clones peaking on day 37. The study covered only a couple of mild cases, and larger cohorts including severe cases with pre-infection samples were considered necessary.

Spanning cysteine to phenylalanine, the CDR3 consists of 13 amino acids. The retained sequence is limited to the CDR3, 39 bases, with the frame set at the first base. The CDR1 and CDR2 encoded by the germline V gene (reference sequence) are DFQATT and SNEGSKA. V loses 5 bases at its end and J loses 3 bases; junction bases beyond the gene matches: 6. Instrument on record: Illumina NovaSeq 6000. Using 5'RACE with constant-segment primers, TCRalpha and TCRbeta cDNA libraries were constructed, with sample barcodes and unique molecular identifiers added in the process. RNA was extracted from every sample with Trizol reagent. The libraries were amplified in two PCR steps, and the second step added a second sample barcode and Illumina TruSeq adapters. Libraries were sequenced on an Illumina NovaSeq with 2 x 150 bp paired-end reads. On the authors' methods: The reads were demultiplexed and collapsed into UMI-guided consensus sequences using migec v1.2.7. Using mixcr v2.1.11, UMI consensuses were aligned to TRA and TRB V and J templates and then assembled into clonotypes. Clonotypes were classified as expanded or contracted when called significant by both edgeR and NoisET, with noise models trained on biological replicates. edgeR calls used a false discovery rate-adjusted p below 0.01 and a log2 fold-change threshold of 1. As an exploratory analysis of dynamics, max-normalized trajectories of the 1000 most abundant clonotypes were examined with PCA combined with hierarchical clustering. Separately sequenced CD4+ and CD8+ repertoires were used to assign the CD4 or CD8 phenotype of responding clones. TCRdb's own reprocessing of the public reads used fastp at Q25 and MiXCR and kept productive beta chains. Rows merge per CDR3 protein into single entries with the most common DNA and genes. The V and J calls were not made by the authors but by TCRdb's processing. This sample gives about 150,000 distinct CDR3 sequences in total; 20% to 25% of them show up just once. Approximately 25% of the sample is held by the ten biggest clonotypes.

PBMCs were isolated by Ficoll-Paque density gradient centrifugation. The clonotype comes from an adult woman who had mild COVID-19 (a few samples of this study predate the infection). The sample titles of this study are shuffled in the database, so cell type and time point are left out; the donor was told from shared clones. Recombination joined TRBV20-1 with TRBJ2-7; the central 8 bases match TRBD2. Sequenced input: PBMCs or a T cell subset sorted from them (not recorded which). Read as DNA, the sequence is TGCAGTGCTGAAGGACTAGCAGACTACGAGCAGTACTTC. The translation is CSAEGLADYEQYF.